This T cell receptor (beta chain) was sequenced during a study of T cells expressing NK-cell markers. Study as a whole: It was from sorted CD3+CD56+NKG2C+, CD3+CD56+NKG2C- and CD3+CD56-NKG2C+ T cells that TCR beta repertoires came. Seven of the eight sequenced donors were classified as HCMV-seropositive, and one was classified as seronegative.

TCRdb reprocessed the 5' RACE reads and stores each CDR3 protein as one record, lacking DNA. The sample has some 450,000 distinct CDR3 sequences, and its top ten clones hold about 7.3%. The germline V gene encodes CDR1 SGHRS and CDR2 YFSETQ. The CDR3 has 14 amino acids. Study findings and constraints: Whether expanded NKG2C+ T cell clones were HCMV specific stayed uncertain. Over 5 donors showed dominant NKG2C+ clonotypes comprising about 1.0-7.0% of their CD8+ T cells.

In regard to this clonotype: What it binds is not known.

The clonotype comes from a woman between 18 and 70 years old in good health. Material for sequencing was blood T cells: a sorted CD56 or NKG2C T cell subset, CD4+ or CD8+ T cells, or bulk PBMC T cells (not recorded which). The chain has TRBV5-1 and TRBJ1-2; TCRdb calls TRBD1, which cannot be checked without DNA. The CDR3: CASSLIRGDYGYTF.